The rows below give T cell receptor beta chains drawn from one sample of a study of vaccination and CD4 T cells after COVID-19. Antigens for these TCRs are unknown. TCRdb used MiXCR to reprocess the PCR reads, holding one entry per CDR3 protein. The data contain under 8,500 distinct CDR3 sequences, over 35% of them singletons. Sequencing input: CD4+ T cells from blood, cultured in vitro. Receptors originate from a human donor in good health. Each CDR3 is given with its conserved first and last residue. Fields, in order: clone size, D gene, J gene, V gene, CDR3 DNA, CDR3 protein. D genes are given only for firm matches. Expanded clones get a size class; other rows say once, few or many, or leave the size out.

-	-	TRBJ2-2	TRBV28	TGTGCCAGCAGGCCCGACGGAATAGACACCGGGGAGCTGTTTTTT	CASRPDGIDTGELFF
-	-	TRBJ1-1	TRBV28	TGTGCCAGCAGTACGTTTAGGGTAACTGAAGCTTTCTTT	CASSTFRVTEAFF
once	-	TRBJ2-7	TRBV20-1	TGCAGTGCTAGCCCAGCGGCGACCTACGAGCAGTACTTC	CSASPAATYEQYF
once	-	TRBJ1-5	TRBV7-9	TGTGCCAGCAGCTTAGGTACTCGGGAGGGGGGCGGTCAGCCCCAGCATTTT	CASSLGTREGGGQPQHF
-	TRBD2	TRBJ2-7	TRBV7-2	TGTGCCAGCAGCCGCGGGGGGGTTAACTACGAGCAGTACTTC	CASSRGGVNYEQYF
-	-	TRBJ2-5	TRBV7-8	TGTGCCAGCAGCTCCCCGATTAGAGAGGGGAGGGAGACCCAGTACTTC	CASSSPIREGRETQYF
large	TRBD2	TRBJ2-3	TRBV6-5	TGTGCCAGCAGTTACTCGACGGGGGGGCTAGGCACAGATACGCAGTATTTT	CASSYSTGGLGTDTQYF
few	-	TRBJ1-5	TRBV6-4	TGTGCCAGCAGTGAGTCGGGGAATCAGCCCCAGCATTTT	CASSESGNQPQHF
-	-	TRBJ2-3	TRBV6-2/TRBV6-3	TGTGCCAGCAGTTACCCTTTTGGGGGGGCCGAGGGAAATACGCAGTATTTT	CASSYPFGGAEGNTQYF
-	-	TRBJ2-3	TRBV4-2	TGTGCCAGCAGCAACAGACTCGCAGATACGCAGTATTTT	CASSNRLADTQYF
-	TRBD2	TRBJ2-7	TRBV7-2	TGTGCCAGCAGGGCGGGGGGTACCCTCTCCTACGAGCAGTACTTC	CASRAGGTLSYEQYF
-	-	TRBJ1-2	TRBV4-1	TGCGCCAGCAGCCGTGAGCAGGGCTATGGCTACACCTTC	CASSREQGYGYTF
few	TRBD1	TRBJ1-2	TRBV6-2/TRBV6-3	TGTGCCAGCAGTTACGATGGGACAGCCAATGGCTACACCTTC	CASSYDGTANGYTF
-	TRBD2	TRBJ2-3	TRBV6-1	TGTGCCAGCAGCCGAGCGCGACTAGCGGGGGCAAACACAGATACGCAGTATTTT	CASSRARLAGANTDTQYF
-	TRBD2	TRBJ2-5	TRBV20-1	TGCAGTGCGGACGACTCGCGGGAGGGAAGTAGGGAGACCCAGTACTTC	CSADDSREGSRETQYF
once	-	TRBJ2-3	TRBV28	TGTGCCAGCAGTCTCCCCTCGGATACGCAGTATTTT	CASSLPSDTQYF
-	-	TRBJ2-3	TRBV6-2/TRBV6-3	TGTGCCAGCAGTTACTCCCCCGGGACATCGGCCCTTACAGATACGCAGTATTTT	CASSYSPGTSALTDTQYF
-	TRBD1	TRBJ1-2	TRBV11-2	TGTGCCAGCAGCGCGATCCGGGACAGGGGGCCGGGAGGCTACACCTTC	CASSAIRDRGPGGYTF
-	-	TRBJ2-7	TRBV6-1	TGTGCCAGCAGGTTTGGGGTGGCAGGGAGCTCCTACGAGCAGTACTTC	CASRFGVAGSSYEQYF
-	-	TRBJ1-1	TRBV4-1	TGCGCCAGCAGCCACCAGGGGACGAACACTGAAGCTTTCTTT	CASSHQGTNTEAFF
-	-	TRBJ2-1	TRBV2	TGTGCCAGCAGTGAAGCTGTAGCTGGTGAGCAGTTCTTC	CASSEAVAGEQFF
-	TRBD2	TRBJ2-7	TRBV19	TGTGCCAGTACCCCGAGAAGCGGGAGGGACGGAGGCGAGCAGTACTTC	CASTPRSGRDGGEQYF
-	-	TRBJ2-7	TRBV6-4	TGTGCCAGCAGTGAATCCCCGGGACCAACCTACGAGCAGTACTTC	CASSESPGPTYEQYF
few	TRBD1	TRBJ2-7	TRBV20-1	TGCAGTGCCAAGGGACAGAGCTCCTACGAGCAGTACTTC	CSAKGQSSYEQYF
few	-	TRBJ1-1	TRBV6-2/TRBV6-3	TGTGCCAGCAGTTACTCAAGGACACTCTTGAACACTGAAGCTTTCTTT	CASSYSRTLLNTEAFF
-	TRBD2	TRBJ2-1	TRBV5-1	TGCGCCAGCAGCTCCAGTAGCGGGAGCTGGAATGAGCAGTTCTTC	CASSSSSGSWNEQFF
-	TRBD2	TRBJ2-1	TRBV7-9	TGTGCCAGCAGCGCCCTGAGACCAGGACTAGCGGGGGAGCGTGAGCAGTTCTTC	CASSALRPGLAGEREQFF
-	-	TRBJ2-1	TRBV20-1	TGCAGTGCCATCTCAATTGCGAGTTGGCAGTTCTTC	CSAISIASWQFF
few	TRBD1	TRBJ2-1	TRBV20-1	TGCAGTGCTAGTAACAGGGGAGAGGATGAGCAGTTCTTC	CSASNRGEDEQFF
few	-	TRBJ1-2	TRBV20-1	TGCAGTGCGTCGAGCTATGGCTACACCTTC	CSASSYGYTF
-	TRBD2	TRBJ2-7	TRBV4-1	TGCGCCAGCAGCCAGACTGCCGGGACTAGAAGCTCCTACGAGCAGTACTTC	CASSQTAGTRSSYEQYF
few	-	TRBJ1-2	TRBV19	TGTGCCAGTAGTATACGGGTATCTAACTATGGCTACACCTTC	CASSIRVSNYGYTF
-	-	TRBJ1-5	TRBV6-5	TGTGCCAGCAGTTACACAGGGACACGAGCCTTTAGGCCGGAGCCCCAGCATTTT	CASSYTGTRAFRPEPQHF
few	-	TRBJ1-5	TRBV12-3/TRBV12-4	TGTGCCAGCAGTTCGAGGGGTATTGGAGCTCAGCCCCAGCATTTT	CASSSRGIGAQPQHF
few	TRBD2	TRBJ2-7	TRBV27	TGTGCCAGCAGTTGGATTACTAGCGGGAATATGTACGAGCAGTACTTC	CASSWITSGNMYEQYF
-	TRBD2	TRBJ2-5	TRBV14	TGTGCCAGCAGCCTTAGCGGGGGGGCGTTTCAGACCCAGTACTTC	CASSLSGGAFQTQYF
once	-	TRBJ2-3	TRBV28	TGTGCCAGCAGTTTATTTTGGGGGGGGGCGGAAGAGTATCTCCTAGATACGCAGTATTTT	CASSLFWGGAEEYLLDTQYF
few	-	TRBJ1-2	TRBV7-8	TGTGCCAGCAGCTCGGGACGCTTTAACTATGGCTACACCTTC	CASSSGRFNYGYTF
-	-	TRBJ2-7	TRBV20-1	TGCAGTGCTAGATGGACACTACTCTACGAGCAGTACTTC	CSARWTLLYEQYF
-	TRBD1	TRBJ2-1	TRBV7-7	TGTGCCAGCAGCTTAGGGGACAGCTCCTACAATGAGCAGTTCTTC	CASSLGDSSYNEQFF
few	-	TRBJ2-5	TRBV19	TGTGCCAGTAGTATCTGGGGGTCGGGGGAGGCCAAGACCCAGTACTTC	CASSIWGSGEAKTQYF
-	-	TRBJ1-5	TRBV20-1	TGCAGTGCTAGTACCGGAGTTATCAATCAGCCCCAGCATTTT	CSASTGVINQPQHF
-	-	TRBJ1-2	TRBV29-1	TGCAGCGTTGACGTCGGGAGGACGCCTAACTATGGCTACACCTTC	CSVDVGRTPNYGYTF
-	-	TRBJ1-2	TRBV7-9	TGTGCCAGCAGCTTGGAGGGGACCCTTAAGGGGTATGGCTACACCTTC	CASSLEGTLKGYGYTF
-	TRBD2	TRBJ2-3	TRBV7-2	TGTGCCAGCAGTCTAGCGGGGGGGACCACAGATACGCAGTATTTT	CASSLAGGTTDTQYF
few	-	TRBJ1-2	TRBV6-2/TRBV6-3	TGTGCCAGCAGCCCGAGGGGCTTTAACTATGGCTACACCTTC	CASSPRGFNYGYTF
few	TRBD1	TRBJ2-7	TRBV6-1	TGTGCCAGCAAAACAGGGGGTGGTGAGCAGTACTTC	CASKTGGGEQYF
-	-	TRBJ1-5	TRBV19	TGTGCCAGTAGAACTTCCCGGGGCCGAATTGGCAATCAGCCCCAGCATTTT	CASRTSRGRIGNQPQHF
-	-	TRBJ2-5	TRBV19	TGTGCTGGGGGCCTTCTTGAGACCCAGTACTTC	CAGGLLETQYF
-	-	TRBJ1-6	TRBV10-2	TGCGCCAGCACCCCGACAGGTCGGTCACCCCTCCACTTT	CASTPTGRSPLHF
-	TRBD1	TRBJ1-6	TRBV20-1	TGCAGTGCAAGACAGGGGACCCTTTCTTGGCATTCACCCCTCCACTTT	CSARQGTLSWHSPLHF
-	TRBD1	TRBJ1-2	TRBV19	TGTGCCAGTAGTAAACCCGGGACAGGGAACTATGGCTACACCTTC	CASSKPGTGNYGYTF
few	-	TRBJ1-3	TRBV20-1	TGCAGTGCGATACAAGGGGGGCTAGCTGGAAACACCATATATTTT	CSAIQGGLAGNTIYF
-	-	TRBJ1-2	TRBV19	TGTGCCAGTAGTATCAGGGAACCCCATGGCTACACCTTC	CASSIREPHGYTF
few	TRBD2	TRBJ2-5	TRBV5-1	TGCGCCAGCAGCTTGGCCGGGAGGTCTGAGACCCAGTACTTC	CASSLAGRSETQYF
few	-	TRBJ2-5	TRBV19	TGTGCCAGTAGTACCCGGACAGGCGAGCGGGGGACCCAGTACTTC	CASSTRTGERGTQYF
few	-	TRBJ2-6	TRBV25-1	TGTGCCAGCCTTAAGGTGGGATCCGGGGCCAACGTCCTGACTTTC	CASLKVGSGANVLTF
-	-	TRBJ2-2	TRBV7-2	TGTGCCAGCAGCTTAGTTCTTATGCTTGGCGGGGAGCTGTTTTTT	CASSLVLMLGGELFF
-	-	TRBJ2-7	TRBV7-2	TGTGCCAGCAGCCCCGCAGGATTCTCCTACGAGCAGTACTTC	CASSPAGFSYEQYF